Below are 2 T cell receptor beta chains sequenced from a single sample in a study of OX40 agonist ivuxolimab in advanced cancers. Profiled with immunoSEQ multiplex PCR; TCRdb holds only in-frame clones, not every one. The sample yields under 40,000 clones, roughly 79% seen once. Material: CD4+ or CD8+ T cells sorted from blood, obtained in a trial of the OX40 agonist ivuxolimab. The receptor source for this set is an adult with an advanced solid tumor such as melanoma, head and neck, liver or kidney cancer.

The CDR3 DNA reads TGCGCCAGCAGCAGGCAAGGGAATCAGCCCCAGCATTTT. This encodes CASSRQGNQPQHF. This chain links TRBV10-2 with TRBJ1-5; no firm D call. Trimming shortened V by 6 bases and J by 4 bases, and 10 bases separated the two germline ends. The germline CDR1 and CDR2 sequences are WSHSY and SAAADI. The CDR3 totals 13 residues.

This clone was detected a few times. This rearrangement joins TRBV7-3 to TRBJ2-1, with a possible D match to TRBD2 (5 bases). CDR1 is SGHTA, CDR2 FQGTGA, per germline. This CDR3 has 15 residues. The V gene lost 5 bases and the J gene lost 3 bases, with 14 bases spanning the gap. The CDR3 DNA reads as TGTGCCAGCAGCCAATTAGCGAATAGCTACAATGAGCAGTTCTTC. This gives the protein CASSQLANSYNEQFF. The full variable domain, rest sourced from reference TRBV7-3 and TRBJ2-1, is GAGVSQTPSNKVTEKGKYVELRCDPISGHTALYWYRQSLGQGPEFLIYFQGTGAADDSGLPNDRFFAVRPEGSVSTLKIQRTERGDSAVYLCASSQLANSYNEQFFGPGTRLTVL.